The clone carrying this T cell receptor (beta chain) was seen more than once but under ten times. This sample is drawn from a study of cytomegalovirus exposure and HLA in healthy donors. Primers for the PCR totalled 60 Vbeta and 13 Jbeta. Some clones are missing from TCRdb's copy, which holds only in-frame ones; the method was immunoSEQ multiplex PCR. The table includes 150,000 or so clones, 65% to 80% detected once. The specimen was PBMCs. The TCR was taken from a man in his forties in good health and CMV-seropositive.

This CDR3 is CASSERGNQPQHF. CDR3 sequence (DNA): TGTGCCAGCAGCGAACGGGGCAATCAGCCCCAGCATTTT. The rearrangement links TRBV6-1 to TRBJ1-5; no clear D. V lost 6 bases and J 2 bases, leaving 8 bases between the germline ends. The CDR3 loop spans 13 amino acids. Germline loops: CDR1 MNHNS, CDR2 SASEGT.